This TCR beta chain was captured by sequencing in a study of post-analysis software for immune sequencing data. The study, taken as a whole, reports: Relative to controls, patients had about 5 TRBV segments at higher frequency, with TRBV5-6, TRBV5-1 and TRBV20-1 among these.

This clonotype was observed a few times. The antigen is undetermined. Germline CDR1 reads MDHEN; CDR2 reads SYDVKM. Trimming removed 6 bases from V and 6 bases from J; junction bases left unmatched: 16. The CDR3 extends over 16 amino acids. Unique molecular identifiers featured in each of the TCR beta cDNA libraries. MiXCR, applied by TCRdb to the PCR reads, yields one record per CDR3 protein. The sample gives about 760,000 distinct CDR3 sequences, less than 35% of which show up once; under 0.7% is in the top ten. What was sequenced was blood. This receptor was obtained from a girl aged 10 to 17 with multiple sclerosis. The V gene is TRBV28, the J gene TRBJ2-7, with TRBD2 matching over 8 bases. The DNA for the CDR3 is TGTGCCAGCAGACTCTCACCCGGGGGGGCGCAGGGCGAGCAGTACTTC. Encoded protein: CASRLSPGGAQGEQYF.